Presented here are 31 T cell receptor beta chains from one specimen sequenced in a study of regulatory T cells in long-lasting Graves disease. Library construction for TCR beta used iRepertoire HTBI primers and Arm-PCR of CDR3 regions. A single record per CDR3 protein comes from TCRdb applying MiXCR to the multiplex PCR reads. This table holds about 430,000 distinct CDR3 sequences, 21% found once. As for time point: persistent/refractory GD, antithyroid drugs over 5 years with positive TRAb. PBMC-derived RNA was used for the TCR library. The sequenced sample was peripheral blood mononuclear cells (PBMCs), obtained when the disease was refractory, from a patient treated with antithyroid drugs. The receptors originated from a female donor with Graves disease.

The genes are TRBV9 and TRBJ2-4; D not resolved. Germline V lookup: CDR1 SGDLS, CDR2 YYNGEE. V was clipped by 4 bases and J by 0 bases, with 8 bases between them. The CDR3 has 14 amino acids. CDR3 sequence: CASSPLPAKNIQYF. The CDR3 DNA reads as TGTGCCAGCAGCCCCCTTCCAGCCAAAAACATTCAGTACTTC.

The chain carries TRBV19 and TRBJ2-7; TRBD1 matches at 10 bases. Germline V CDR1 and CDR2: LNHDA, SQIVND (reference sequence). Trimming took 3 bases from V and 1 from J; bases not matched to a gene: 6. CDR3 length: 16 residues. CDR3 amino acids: CASSISRTGGSYEQYF. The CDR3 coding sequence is TGTGCCAGTAGTATTTCCCGGACAGGGGGGTCCTACGAGCAGTACTTC.

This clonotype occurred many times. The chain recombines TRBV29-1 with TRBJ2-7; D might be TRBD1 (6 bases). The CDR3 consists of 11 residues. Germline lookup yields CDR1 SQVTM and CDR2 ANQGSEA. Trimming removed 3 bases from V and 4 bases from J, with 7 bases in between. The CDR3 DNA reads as TGCAGCGTTGATACAGGGTACGAGCAGTACTTC. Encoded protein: CSVDTGYEQYF.

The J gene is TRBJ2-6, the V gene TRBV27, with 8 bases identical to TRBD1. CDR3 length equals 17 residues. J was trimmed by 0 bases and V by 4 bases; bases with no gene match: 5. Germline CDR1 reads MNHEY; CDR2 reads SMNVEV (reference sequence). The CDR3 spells CASSSGQGHSGANVLTF. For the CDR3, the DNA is TGTGCCAGCAGTTCCGGACAGGGTCACTCTGGGGCCAACGTCCTGACTTTC. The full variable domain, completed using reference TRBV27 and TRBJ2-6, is EAQVTQNPRYLITVTGKKLTVTCSQNMNHEYMSWYRQDPGLGLRQIYYSMNVEVTDKGDVPEGYKVSRKEKRNFPLILESPSPNQTSLYFCASSSGQGHSGANVLTFGAGSRLTVL.

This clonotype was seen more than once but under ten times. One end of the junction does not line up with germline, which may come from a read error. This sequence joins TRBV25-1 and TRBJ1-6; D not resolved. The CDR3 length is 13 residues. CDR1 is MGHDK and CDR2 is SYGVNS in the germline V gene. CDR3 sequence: CASSGVNKSPLHF. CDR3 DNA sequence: TGTGCCAGCAGTGGTGTAAATAAATCACCCCTCCACTTT.

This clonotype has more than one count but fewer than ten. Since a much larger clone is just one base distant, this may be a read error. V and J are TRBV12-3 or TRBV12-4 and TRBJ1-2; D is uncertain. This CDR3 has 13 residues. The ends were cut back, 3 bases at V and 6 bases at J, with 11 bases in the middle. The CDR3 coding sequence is TGTGCCAGCAGTTTGTTACGGGAAGATGGCTACACCTTC. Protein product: CASSLLREDGYTF.

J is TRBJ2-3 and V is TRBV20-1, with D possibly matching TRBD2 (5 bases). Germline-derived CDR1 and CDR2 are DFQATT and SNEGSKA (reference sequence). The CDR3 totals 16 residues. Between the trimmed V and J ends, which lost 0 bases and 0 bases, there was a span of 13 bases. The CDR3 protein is CSAREVRAASTDTQYF. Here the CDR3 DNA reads TGCAGTGCTAGAGAGGTGAGGGCGGCTAGCACAGATACGCAGTATTTT.

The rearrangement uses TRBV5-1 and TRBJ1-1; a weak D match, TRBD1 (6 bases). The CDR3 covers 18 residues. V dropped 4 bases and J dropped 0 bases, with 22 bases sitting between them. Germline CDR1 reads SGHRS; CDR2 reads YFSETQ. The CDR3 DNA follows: TGCGCCAGCAGCCCGATCTCACAGGGTGGCGGGGTGAACACTGAAGCTTTCTTT. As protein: CASSPISQGGGVNTEAFF.

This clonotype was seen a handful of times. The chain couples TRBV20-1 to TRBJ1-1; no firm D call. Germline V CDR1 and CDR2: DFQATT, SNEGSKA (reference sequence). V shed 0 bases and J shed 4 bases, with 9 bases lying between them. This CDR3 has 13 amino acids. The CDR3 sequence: CSARDHSGTEAFF. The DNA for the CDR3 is TGCAGTGCTAGAGATCACAGTGGCACTGAAGCTTTCTTT.

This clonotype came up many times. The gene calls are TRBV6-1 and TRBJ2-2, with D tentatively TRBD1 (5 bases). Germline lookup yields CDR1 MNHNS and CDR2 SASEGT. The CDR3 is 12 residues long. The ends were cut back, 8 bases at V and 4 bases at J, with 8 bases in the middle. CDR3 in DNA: TGTGCCAGCCTCAGGGCCACCGGGGAGCTGTTTTTT. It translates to CASLRATGELFF.

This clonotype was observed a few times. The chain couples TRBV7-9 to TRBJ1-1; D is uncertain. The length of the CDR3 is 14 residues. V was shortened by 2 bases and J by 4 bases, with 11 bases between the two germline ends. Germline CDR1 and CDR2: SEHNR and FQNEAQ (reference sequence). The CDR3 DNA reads TGTGCCAGCAGCTTAAGCGGACCGAGCACTGAAGCTTTCTTT. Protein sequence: CASSLSGPSTEAFF.

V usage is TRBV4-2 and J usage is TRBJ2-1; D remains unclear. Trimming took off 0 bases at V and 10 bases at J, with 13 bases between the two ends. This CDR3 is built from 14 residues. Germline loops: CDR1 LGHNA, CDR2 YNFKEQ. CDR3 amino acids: CASSQDILAREQFF. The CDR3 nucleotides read TGTGCCAGCAGCCAAGACATTCTGGCACGAGAGCAGTTCTTC.

The DNA for the CDR3 is TGCGCCAGCAGCCAGAAGCATGGGACACCGACCAGGGGTGAAAAACTGTTTTTT. Translated: CASSQKHGTPTRGEKLFF. The chain uses TRBV4-1 and TRBJ1-4; possible D gene TRBD1, 6 bases. This CDR3 region has 18 residues. V was cut by 3 bases and J by 7 bases, with 24 bases left in between. Germline V gives CDR1 MGHRA, CDR2 YSYEKL.

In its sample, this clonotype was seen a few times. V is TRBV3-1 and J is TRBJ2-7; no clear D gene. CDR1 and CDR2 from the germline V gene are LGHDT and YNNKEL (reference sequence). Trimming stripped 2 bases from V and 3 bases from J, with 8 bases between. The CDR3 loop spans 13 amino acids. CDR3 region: CASSQQGLYEQYF. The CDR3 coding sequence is TGTGCCAGCAGCCAACAAGGCCTCTACGAGCAGTACTTC.

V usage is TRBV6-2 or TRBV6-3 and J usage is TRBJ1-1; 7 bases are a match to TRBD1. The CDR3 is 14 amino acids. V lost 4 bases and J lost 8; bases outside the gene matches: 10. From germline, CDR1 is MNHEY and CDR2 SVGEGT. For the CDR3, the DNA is TGTGCCAGCAGTTCCGCACAGGGGTCGCCGGAAGCTTTCTTT. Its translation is CASSSAQGSPEAFF.

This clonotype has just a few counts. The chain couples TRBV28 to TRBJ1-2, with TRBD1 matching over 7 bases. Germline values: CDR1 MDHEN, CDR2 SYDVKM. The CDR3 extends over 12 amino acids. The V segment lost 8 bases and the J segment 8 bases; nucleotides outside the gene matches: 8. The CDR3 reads CASCQDRNGYTF. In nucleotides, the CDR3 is TGTGCCAGCTGCCAGGACAGGAACGGCTACACCTTC.

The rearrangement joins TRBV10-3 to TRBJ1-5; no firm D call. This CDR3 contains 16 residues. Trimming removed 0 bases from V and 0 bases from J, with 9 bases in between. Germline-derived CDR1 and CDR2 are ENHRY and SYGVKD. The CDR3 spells CAISESASISNQPQHF. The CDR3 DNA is TGTGCCATCAGTGAGTCGGCATCTATTAGCAATCAGCCCCAGCATTTT.

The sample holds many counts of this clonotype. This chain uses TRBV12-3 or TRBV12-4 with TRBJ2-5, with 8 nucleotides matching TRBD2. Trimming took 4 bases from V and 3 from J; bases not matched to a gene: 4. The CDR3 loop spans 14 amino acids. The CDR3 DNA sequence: TGTGCCAGCAGTTCGCCGGGACTAGAAGAGACCCAGTACTTC. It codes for CASSSPGLEETQYF.

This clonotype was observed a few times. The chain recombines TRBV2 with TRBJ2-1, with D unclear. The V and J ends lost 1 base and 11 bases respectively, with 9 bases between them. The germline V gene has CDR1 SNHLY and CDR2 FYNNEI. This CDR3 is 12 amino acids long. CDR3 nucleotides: TGTGCCAGCAGTGAAGGGGGAAATAAGCAGTTCTTC. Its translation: CASSEGGNKQFF.

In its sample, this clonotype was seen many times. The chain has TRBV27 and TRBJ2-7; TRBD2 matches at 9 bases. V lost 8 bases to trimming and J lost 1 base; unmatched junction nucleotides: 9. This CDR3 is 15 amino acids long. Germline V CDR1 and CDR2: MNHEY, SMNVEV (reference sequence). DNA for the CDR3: TGTGCCAGCTCCCCCACCGCGGGAGGGTCCTACGAGCAGTACTTC. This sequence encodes CASSPTAGGSYEQYF.

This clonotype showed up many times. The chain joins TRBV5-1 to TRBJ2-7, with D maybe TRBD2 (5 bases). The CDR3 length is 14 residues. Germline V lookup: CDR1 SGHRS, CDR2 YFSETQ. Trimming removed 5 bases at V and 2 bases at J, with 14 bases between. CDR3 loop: CASRIGEGAYEQYF. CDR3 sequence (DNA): TGCGCCAGCAGGATCGGGGAAGGAGCCTACGAGCAGTACTTC.

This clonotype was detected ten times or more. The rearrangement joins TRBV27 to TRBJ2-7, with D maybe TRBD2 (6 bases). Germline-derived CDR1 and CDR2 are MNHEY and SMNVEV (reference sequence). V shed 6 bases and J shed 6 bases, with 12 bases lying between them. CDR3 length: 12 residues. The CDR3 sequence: CASSRQGGEQYF. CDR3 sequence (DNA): TGTGCCAGCAGCCGCCAGGGAGGCGAGCAGTACTTC.

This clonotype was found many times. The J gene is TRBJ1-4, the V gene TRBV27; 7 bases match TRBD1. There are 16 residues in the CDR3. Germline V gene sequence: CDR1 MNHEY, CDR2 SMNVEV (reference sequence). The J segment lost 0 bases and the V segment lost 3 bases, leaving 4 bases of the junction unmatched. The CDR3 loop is CASSFRGYPTNEKLFF. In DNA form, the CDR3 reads TGTGCCAGCAGTTTCAGGGGGTACCCAACTAATGAAAAACTGTTTTTT.

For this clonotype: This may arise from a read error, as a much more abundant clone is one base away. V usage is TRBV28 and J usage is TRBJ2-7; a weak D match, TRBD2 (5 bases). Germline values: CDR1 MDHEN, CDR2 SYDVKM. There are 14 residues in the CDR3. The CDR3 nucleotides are TGTGCCAGCAGTTCCGGGGTGGCCCCCTACGAGCGGTACTTC. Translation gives CASSSGVAPYERYF.

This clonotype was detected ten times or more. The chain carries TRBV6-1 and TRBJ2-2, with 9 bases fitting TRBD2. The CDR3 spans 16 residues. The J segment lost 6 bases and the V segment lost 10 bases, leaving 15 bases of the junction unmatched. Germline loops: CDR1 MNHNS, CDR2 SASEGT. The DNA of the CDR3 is TGTGCCACCGACGGGGTAGCGGGAGTTCACCCCGGGGAGCTGTTTTTT. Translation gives CATDGVAGVHPGELFF.

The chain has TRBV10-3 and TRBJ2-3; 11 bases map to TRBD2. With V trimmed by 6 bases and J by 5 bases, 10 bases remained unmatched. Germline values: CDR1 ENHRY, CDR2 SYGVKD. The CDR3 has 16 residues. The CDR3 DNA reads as TGTGCCATCAGGGCGGGACTAGCGGAAATTCTAGATACGCAGTATTTT. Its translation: CAIRAGLAEILDTQYF.

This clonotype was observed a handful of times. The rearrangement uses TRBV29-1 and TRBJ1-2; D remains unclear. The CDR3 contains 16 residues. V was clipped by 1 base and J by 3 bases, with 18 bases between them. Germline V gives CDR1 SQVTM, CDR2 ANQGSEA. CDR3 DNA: TGCAGCGTTGAAGTGAAGCCCACAACAAAATACTATGGCTACACCTTC. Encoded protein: CSVEVKPTTKYYGYTF.

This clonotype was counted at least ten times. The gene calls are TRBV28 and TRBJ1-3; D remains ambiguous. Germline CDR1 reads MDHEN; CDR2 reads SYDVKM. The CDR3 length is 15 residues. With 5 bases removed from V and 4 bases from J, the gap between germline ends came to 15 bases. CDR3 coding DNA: TGTGCCAGCAGTCAGACCTCGCGCTCAGGAAACACCATATATTTT. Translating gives CASSQTSRSGNTIYF.

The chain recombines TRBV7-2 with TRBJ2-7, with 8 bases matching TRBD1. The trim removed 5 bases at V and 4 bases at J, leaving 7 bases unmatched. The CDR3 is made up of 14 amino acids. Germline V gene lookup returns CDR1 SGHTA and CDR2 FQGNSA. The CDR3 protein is CASSKTGVDYEQYF. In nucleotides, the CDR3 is TGTGCCAGCAGCAAGACAGGGGTTGATTACGAGCAGTACTTC.

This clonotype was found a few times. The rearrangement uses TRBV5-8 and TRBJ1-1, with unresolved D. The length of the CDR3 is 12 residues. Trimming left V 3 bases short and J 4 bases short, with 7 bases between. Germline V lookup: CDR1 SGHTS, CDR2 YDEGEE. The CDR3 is CASSSWGTEAFF. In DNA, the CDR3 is TGTGCCAGCAGCTCTTGGGGCACTGAAGCTTTCTTT.

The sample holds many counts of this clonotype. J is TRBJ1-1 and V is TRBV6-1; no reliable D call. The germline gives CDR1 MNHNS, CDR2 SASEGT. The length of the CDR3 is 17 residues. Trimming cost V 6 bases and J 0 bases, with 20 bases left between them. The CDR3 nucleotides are TGTGCCAGCAGCCCCGCGACCTATCCGGAGTTGAACACTGAAGCTTTCTTT. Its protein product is CASSPATYPELNTEAFF.